These 18 T cell receptor beta chains share one sample of origin, sequenced in a study of control samples from healthy donors and cancer patients. Repertoires were generated with immunoSEQ multiplex PCR, while TCRdb's copy carries only in-frame clones and drops some. The table shows some 120,000 clones, with around 87% occurring only once. Source material: blood. The receptors derive from a man in his sixties in good health.

CDR3 region: CASRVGQGNYGYTF. The CDR3 DNA reads TGTGCCAGCAGGGTCGGACAGGGAAACTATGGCTACACCTTC. This rearrangement joins TRBV11-2 to TRBJ1-2, with 8 bases lining up with TRBD1. This CDR3 region has 14 residues. The trim removed 6 bases at V and 2 bases at J, leaving 5 bases unmatched. Germline assignment: CDR1 SGHAT and CDR2 FQNNGV.

The CDR3 coding sequence is TGTGCCAGCAGCAGCAGTTCTTCCGGGACCGCCTACGAGCAGTACTTC. Protein: CASSSSSSGTAYEQYF. The chain links TRBV28 to TRBJ2-7; D tentatively reads TRBD1 or TRBD2 (5 bases each). Per the germline V gene, CDR1 is MDHEN and CDR2 is SYDVKM. Trimming left V 6 bases short and J 2 bases short, with 20 bases between. The length of the CDR3 is 16 residues.

The rearrangement links TRBV7-3 to TRBJ2-6; D unclear. V shed 2 bases and J shed 3 bases, with 2 bases lying between them. This CDR3 has 13 amino acids. Germline lookup yields CDR1 SGHTA and CDR2 FQGTGA. The CDR3 DNA reads TGTGCCAGCAGCTTAGGTGGGGCCAACGTCCTGACTTTC. Translation: CASSLGGANVLTF.

The CDR3 loop reads CASSADVTQYF. The CDR3, as DNA: TGTGCCAGCAGCGCCGACGTGACCCAGTACTTC. The chain uses TRBV7-9 and TRBJ2-5; D gene unclear. Germline CDR1 is SEHNR and CDR2 is FQNEAQ (reference sequence). V lost 5 bases, J lost 7 bases, and 8 bases lay in between. The CDR3 loop spans 11 amino acids.

Of note for this clone: A read error may produce the germline difference seen at one junction end. The chain has TRBV27 and TRBJ2-3; D gene ambiguous. The CDR3 runs 13 residues. The V gene's germline CDR1 is MNHEY and CDR2 SMNVEV (reference sequence). The CDR3 here is CASNLVRGDTQYF. CDR3 nucleotide sequence: TGTGCCAGCAATTTAGTGCGCGGAGATACGCAGTATTTT.

In this sample, this clone turned up once. This rearrangement joins TRBV6-2 or TRBV6-3 to TRBJ2-2; D remains ambiguous. From germline, CDR1 is MNHEY and CDR2 SVGEGT. Trimming left V 6 bases short and J 0 bases short, with 2 bases between. The CDR3 runs 12 residues. The CDR3 loop is CASSSNTGELFF. CDR3 sequence (DNA): TGTGCCAGCAGCTCGAACACCGGGGAGCTGTTTTTT.

This chain connects TRBV9 to TRBJ2-2; tentatively, D is TRBD1 or TRBD2 (6 bases each). In germline, CDR1 is SGDLS, CDR2 YYNGEE. This CDR3 is built from 16 residues. V was clipped by 1 base and J by 4 bases, with 14 bases between them. The CDR3 DNA sequence: TGTGCCAGCAGCGTATCTACAGGGAGGTCCACCGGGGAGCTGTTTTTT. Protein product: CASSVSTGRSTGELFF.

The chain is built from TRBV19 and TRBJ2-2; TRBD2 aligns across 11 bases. Germline V lookup: CDR1 LNHDA, CDR2 SQIVND (reference sequence). V lost 5 bases, J lost 4 bases, and 6 bases stayed unmatched. This CDR3 has 16 residues. Here the CDR3 DNA reads TGTGCCAGTAGTGTTGGGACTAGCGGTATCACCGGGGAGCTGTTTTTT. It encodes CASSVGTSGITGELFF.

CDR3 protein: CASSLSGIDTQYF. CDR3 in DNA: TGTGCCAGCAGCTTAAGCGGGATTGATACGCAGTATTTT. This chain joins TRBV7-3 and TRBJ2-3; D perhaps matches TRBD2 (6 bases). Germline V lookup: CDR1 SGHTA, CDR2 FQGTGA. The CDR3 spans 13 residues. Trimming took off 1 base at V and 6 bases at J, with 8 bases between the two ends. The whole variable domain, remainder taken from reference TRBV7-3 and TRBJ2-3, is GAGVSQTPSNKVTEKGKYVELRCDPISGHTALYWYRQSLGQGPEFLIYFQGTGAADDSGLPNDRFFAVRPEGSVSTLKIQRTERGDSAVYLCASSLSGIDTQYFGPGTRLTVL.

The chain joins TRBV19 to TRBJ2-1, with 8 bases identical to TRBD1. V gave up 5 bases and J gave up 8 bases; unmatched junction bases: 8. Germline V lookup: CDR1 LNHDA, CDR2 SQIVND (reference sequence). This CDR3 is built from 14 residues. DNA of the CDR3: TGTGCCAGTAGTCCATGGACAGGGTGGGATGAGCAGTTCTTC. It codes for CASSPWTGWDEQFF.

The DNA of the CDR3 is TGTGCCAGCAGCCCGTCGGGGCAGGGTCACCTTAATGAGCAGTTCTTC. This sequence encodes CASSPSGQGHLNEQFF. This chain joins TRBV7-2 and TRBJ2-1; D may match TRBD1 or TRBD2 (5 bases each). The CDR3 sequence is 16 residues long. V was shortened by 5 bases and J by 7 bases, with 21 bases between the two germline ends. Germline V gene lookup returns CDR1 SGHTA and CDR2 FQGNSA.

This clone was counted once. The chain combines TRBV10-3 with TRBJ1-1, with unresolved D. V lost 8 bases and J 3 bases, leaving 7 bases between the germline ends. The CDR3 covers 11 residues. The V gene's germline CDR1 is ENHRY and CDR2 SYGVKD. This chain's CDR3 is CAIGWDTEAFF. The CDR3, as DNA: TGTGCCATCGGGTGGGACACTGAAGCTTTCTTT.

The chain carries TRBV2 and TRBJ2-7; D not resolved. V lost 7 bases and J lost 7, with 17 bases in between. The germline gives CDR1 SNHLY, CDR2 FYNNEI. CDR3 length: 13 residues. CDR3: CASTSTVGLEQYF. Written as DNA, the CDR3 is TGTGCCAGCACCTCAACAGTCGGGCTGGAGCAGTACTTC. Using reference TRBV2 and TRBJ2-7 for the parts outside the CDR3, the full variable domain is EPEVTQTPSHQVTQMGQEVILRCVPISNHLYFYWYRQILGQKVEFLVSFYNNEISEKSEIFDDQFSVERPDGSNFTLKIRSTKLEDSAMYFCASTSTVGLEQYFGPGTRLTVT.

The chain combines TRBV7-3 with TRBJ2-3; 8 bases match TRBD1. CDR3 length: 15 residues. The J segment lost 2 bases and the V segment lost 2 bases, leaving 3 bases of the junction unmatched. Germline V gene sequence: CDR1 SGHTA, CDR2 FQGTGA. CDR3 bases: TGTGCCAGCAGCTTATACAGGGGGGACACAGATACGCAGTATTTT. It translates to CASSLYRGDTDTQYF.

This chain uses TRBV24-1 with TRBJ1-2, with TRBD1 as a possible D gene (6 bases). CDR1 is KGHDR, CDR2 SFDVKD, per germline. V lost 7 bases and J 7 bases, leaving 15 bases between the germline ends. The CDR3 has 13 amino acids. In DNA, the CDR3 is TGTGCCACCAGCGAGGGCGGGGGCGGTGGCTACACCTTC. Translating it yields CATSEGGGGGYTF.

To note about this clone: Different DNA sequences within this sample yield the same CDR3. V is TRBV19 and J is TRBJ1-6; the D gene is possibly TRBD1 (5 bases). Germline CDR1 reads LNHDA; CDR2 reads SQIVND (reference sequence). Trimming stripped 8 bases from V and 4 bases from J, with 12 bases between. The CDR3 totals 14 residues. CDR3 DNA sequence: TGTGCCAGTCGGGGCTCTACTTATAATTCACCCCTCCACTTT. It yields the protein CASRGSTYNSPLHF.

The J gene is TRBJ2-5, the V gene TRBV28; the D is unclear. The V gene lost 5 bases and the J gene lost 1 base, with 8 bases spanning the gap. Looked up from germline, CDR1 is MDHEN and CDR2 is SYDVKM. The CDR3 extends over 13 amino acids. CDR3 DNA: TGTGCCAGCAGTATTTTTCCCCAAGAGACCCAGTACTTC. Protein: CASSIFPQETQYF.

This chain links TRBV9 with TRBJ2-1; D perhaps matches TRBD2 (6 bases). Trimming took off 10 bases at V and 5 bases at J, with 13 bases between the two ends. Germline V gene data show CDR1 as SGDLS and CDR2 as YYNGEE. The CDR3 is 12 residues long. This CDR3 is CAGGGEDNEQFF. The CDR3 nucleotides read TGTGCCGGCGGCGGGGAAGACAATGAGCAGTTCTTC.